This T cell receptor (beta chain) was observed in a study of CD4+ T cells in melanoma (dated by TCRdb to 2021 to 2024). As for the study more broadly: The study investigated neoantigen-specific CD4+ T cells in human melanoma.

The trim is 6 bases for V and 5 bases for J, with a gap of 16 bases between the germline ends. CDR1 and CDR2 (MNHEY, SVGAGI) derive from the germline V gene. From its cysteine to its phenylalanine, the CDR3 spans 15 amino acids. The sequence is cut down to CDR3 DNA, 45 bases in frame from base 1. This clone was counted a few times. Its antigen is unknown. The input lacks base qualities; no much larger clone sits a single base away. Findings and caveats that apply to the study as a whole: Neoantigen-specific CD4+ T cells were reported to be correlated with the function of CD8+ T cells, macrophages and B cells. According to the report, neoantigen-specific CD4+ T cells in melanoma displayed diverse differentiation states.

Library preparation was by the immunoSEQ multiplex PCR assay. TCRdb's version of the immuneACCESS table is confined to in-frame rearrangements and falls short of the full clone set. An unresolved V gene accounts for under half of the shortfall where checked; the remainder is of unknown origin. This sample holds about 10,000 clones; around 64% were observed only once. Of the sample, 10% to 15% is held by the ten largest clones. The donors were people with melanoma. The receptor was isolated from a human donor with melanoma. The chain links TRBV6-5 with TRBJ1-4; TRBD1 is possibly the D segment (5 matching bases). The sequencing input was cells from a culture (not recorded whether cultured in vitro). The CDR3 region has the sequence CASSPREGSNEKLFF. The sequenced DNA: TGTGCCAGCAGCCCCCGGGAGGGGAGCAATGAAAAACTGTTTTTT.